This TCR beta chain was recovered during a study of T cells in Graves' hyperthyroidism and ophthalmopathy. Study-wide results and caveats: Most expanded thyroid clonotypes above 0.001 recurred in blood.

This CDR3 contains 14 residues. V was cut by 3 bases and J by 8 bases, with 11 bases left in between. Per the germline V gene, CDR1 is SGHTA and CDR2 is FQGNSA. Template material for amplifying TCR beta CDR3 regions consisted of RNA transcripts. HTBI primers were the set used in a first-round RT-PCR of the TCR CDR3. One entry per CDR3 protein, called by TCRdb with MiXCR from the multiplex PCR reads. The repertoire holds almost 600,000 distinct CDR3 sequences, with roughly 14% as singletons. This clonotype was recorded many times. As yet, its antigen is unknown. Newly diagnosed hyperthyroidism, duration under 2 months, in patients aged 18 to 65.

The receptor comes from a woman under 40 with Graves' hyperthyroidism that later progressed to Graves' ophthalmopathy. This chain connects TRBV7-2 to TRBJ1-6; D ambiguous. The sequencing input was blood. DNA for the CDR3: TGTGCCAGCAGCTTGTATAGGGCTGATTCACCCCTCCACTTT. This translates into CASSLYRADSPLHF.